The following is a TCR beta chain sequence with its context. Its specificity is not known. These data originate in a study of blood T cells in healthy people across ages. Study-level points and caveats: Naive T cell percentage showed a strong correlation with TCR beta diversity.

Every participating donor contributed 8 to 10 milliliters of peripheral blood through a draw. The germline V gene encodes CDR1 SEHNR and CDR2 FQNEAQ (reference sequence). V was clipped by 4 bases and J by 8 bases, with 30 bases between them. The CDR3 sequence is 19 residues long. The authors ran a second PCR of roughly 6 to 12 cycles using a sample-barcoded 5' primer and a J-beta primer mix. Using its own MiXCR run on the 5' RACE reads, TCRdb lists one record per CDR3 protein. The data show about 720,000 distinct CDR3 sequences, approximately 25% seen once. The sample was also linked to a second study, of T cells of mothers and their children. That source reports: Donation came from three healthy Caucasian mothers together with their six children. Overlap ran slightly, non-significantly higher for related than unrelated mother-child pairs.

Sequencing was carried out using blood. The chain couples TRBV7-9 to TRBJ2-4; D possibly uses TRBD1 or TRBD2 (6 bases each). The sequence was obtained from a boy between 10 and 17 years old in good health. The CDR3 coding sequence is TGTGCCAGCAGCTCCGGAGGGCAGGGGCCAAGGAAGACATGGGACATTCAGTACTTC. This encodes CASSSGGQGPRKTWDIQYF.